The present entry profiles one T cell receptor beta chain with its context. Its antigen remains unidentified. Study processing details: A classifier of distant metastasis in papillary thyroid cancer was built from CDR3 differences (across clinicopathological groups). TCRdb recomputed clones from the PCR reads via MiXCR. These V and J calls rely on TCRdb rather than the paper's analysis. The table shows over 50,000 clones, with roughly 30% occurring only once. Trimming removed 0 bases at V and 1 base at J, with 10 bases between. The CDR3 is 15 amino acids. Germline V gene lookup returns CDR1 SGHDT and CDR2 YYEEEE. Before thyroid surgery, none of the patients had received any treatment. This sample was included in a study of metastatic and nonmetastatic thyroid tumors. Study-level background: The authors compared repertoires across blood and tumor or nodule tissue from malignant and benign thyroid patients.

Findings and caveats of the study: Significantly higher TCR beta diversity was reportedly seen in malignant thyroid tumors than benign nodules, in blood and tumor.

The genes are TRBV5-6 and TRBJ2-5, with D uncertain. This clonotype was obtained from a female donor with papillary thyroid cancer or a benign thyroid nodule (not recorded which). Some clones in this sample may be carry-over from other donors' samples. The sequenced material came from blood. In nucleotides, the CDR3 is TGTGCCAGCAGCTTGGTGAGACTCCCCCAAGAGACCCAGTACTTC. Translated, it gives CASSLVRLPQETQYF.